This TCR beta chain was recovered during a study of shared clonotypes between healthy human individuals (dated by TCRdb to about 2020). Concerning the study at large: Three men and two women, aged 18 to 49 years, made up the cohort. Between about 0.9 and 10 billion PBMCs per donor were obtained by leukapheresis. Different laboratories and diverse techniques were used to prepare libraries and sequence TCR repertoires, to increase sequencing depth and limit assay-specific biases. For each donor, CD4 naive and CD4 memory were each run on three plates, CD8 naive on two plates, and CD8 memory on one plate. To estimate repertoire size and how much clonotype sharing occurs between individuals, the study deeply sequenced the blood TCR repertoires of roughly 5 healthy adults. Study-level results and caveats: When several donors were compared, the shared fraction of clonotypes was 5% to 6.5% for naive CD4, about 4% for naive CD8, more than 2% for memory CD4, and 0.3% to 0.5% for memory CD8. Because the study included a small number of donors, the genetic and exposure-history diversity represented was limited. Pairwise subsampling indicated that sequencing depth was expected to affect the degree of clonotype sharing among donors. Compared with non-shared clonotypes, the clonotypes found in all four sorted-subset donors had higher generation probabilities. Sampling was limited to blood, and TCR repertoires in tissue likely differ from TCR repertoires in blood. Naive subsets generally had larger estimated clonotype richness than memory subsets. Even with the large sequencing depth, rarefaction of the sorted-subset datasets indicated that sequencing was incomplete.

A distance of 16 bases separates the germline ends of V and J, which lose 6 bases and 4 bases respectively. In the germline V gene, CDR1 corresponds to MDHEN and CDR2 to SYDVKM. Including cysteine and phenylalanine, the CDR3 has 14 amino acids. Just CDR3 DNA is preserved here, 42 bases in frame from base 1. For the CD8 naive samples, CD45RO-negative cells were positively selected for CCR7, yielding a CD45RA+CCR7+ population from which TemRA cells were excluded. Healthy HIV-negative adults with no recently reported acute infections or vaccinations were included as donors. Every donor was a Caucasian adult living in Nashville, Tennessee, USA. After blood collection by leukapheresis, PBMCs were isolated using Ficoll-Histopaque density gradient centrifugation and then cryopreserved in the vapor phase of liquid nitrogen. Purity and quantity of every magnetically sorted T cell population were checked by analytical flow cytometry. From each sorted fraction, genomic DNA was isolated and quantified by UV absorbance on a Nanodrop 2000c.

Using the deep immunoSEQ assay, TCR CDR3 regions were amplified from genomic DNA by multiplex PCR. Genomic DNA extracted from each cell subset was distributed evenly over all wells of several immunoSEQ 96-well plates, and each plate served as one replicate. For sorted subsets, about 220 ng of genomic DNA, equivalent to about 30,000 T cell genomes, went into each replicate PCR. Purified libraries were measured with a Qubit 3.0 fluorometer, size-checked on a Bioanalyzer 2100, and measured again with the KAPA Library Quantification kit. Every immunoSEQ 96-well plate was sequenced on a dedicated single-read 150-cycle Illumina NextSeq 550 flow cell. The source study handled its data this way. Because the immunoSEQ output included only junctional sequences and no quality scores, the filtering could not be the same as the filtering used for full-length reads. Sequences were annotated with PyIR, a Python wrapper for IgBLAST v1.9, and V/J genes and CDR3 were assigned using IMGT germline references. Any read was removed if the V/J assignment was weak (E-value above 1e-6), the CDR3 was missing, or the read contained stop codons, out-of-frame junctions, or ambiguous translated residues. V3J clonotypes were defined by identical inferred V gene, J gene, and CDR3 amino acid sequence. To compute the percentage overlap between repertoires, the number of shared unique clonotypes was divided by the size of the smaller repertoire. RTK rarefaction, the Chao1 estimator, and Recon v2.1 estimates of unobserved clonotypes were used to assess repertoire richness. For all TCRbeta clonotypes obtained by the gDNA method from a few donors, generation probabilities were computed with OLGA. In its TCRdb copy, this immuneACCESS table keeps in-frame sequences only and misses some clones. Where compared with another copy, unresolved V genes explain less than half of these, and the others have no known cause. That table furnishes V, J and clone size, whereas the DNA furnished D and trimming. The sample yields under 850,000 clones; almost 95% were counted once. The ten largest clonotypes hold less than 25% of the sample.

For this clone: The target of this receptor is not known. It has no much larger one-base neighbor in the sample; base qualities were not kept.

The receptor was derived from a young man in good health. The sequencing sample was made of naive CD8+ T cells sorted from blood. Explained via the paper, the cell subset or site label denotes: CD45RA+CCR7+. This receptor chain uses TRBV28 and TRBJ2-7, with a tentative D gene TRBD1 over 6 matching bases. This receptor has the CDR3 CASSVTGTGYEQYF. The DNA sequence reads TGTGCCAGCAGCGTGACAGGTACGGGGTACGAGCAGTACTTC.